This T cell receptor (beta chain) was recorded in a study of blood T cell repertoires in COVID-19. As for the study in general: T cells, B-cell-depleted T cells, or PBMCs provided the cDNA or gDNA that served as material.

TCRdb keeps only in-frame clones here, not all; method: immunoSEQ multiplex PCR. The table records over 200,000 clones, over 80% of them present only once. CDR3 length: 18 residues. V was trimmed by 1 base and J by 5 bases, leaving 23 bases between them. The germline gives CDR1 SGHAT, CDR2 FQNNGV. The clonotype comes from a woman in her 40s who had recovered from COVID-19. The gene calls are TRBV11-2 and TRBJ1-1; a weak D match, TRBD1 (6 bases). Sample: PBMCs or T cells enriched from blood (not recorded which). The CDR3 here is CASSLVFGVGGPETEAFF. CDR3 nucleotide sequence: TGTGCCAGCAGCTTAGTGTTTGGGGTCGGGGGGCCGGAGACTGAAGCTTTCTTT.